A selection of T cell receptor beta chains follows, all from one sample in a study of blood T cell repertoires in COVID-19. The data were produced by immunoSEQ multiplex PCR, yet TCRdb's version contains in-frame clones alone and is incomplete. The repertoire includes around 100,000 clones, about 90% of them detected once, and 7% to 9% sits in the top ten. Sequenced material: peripheral blood. All receptors derive from a man younger than 40 in a cohort sampled during active COVID-19. The conserved cysteine and the conserved F or W are not part of the CDR3 here. The order of the fields is clone size, D gene, J gene, V gene, CDR3 protein. D genes are given only for firm matches. The size entry is marked missing in some rows and otherwise reads once, few, many or a size class.

clone size: -
D gene: -
J gene: TRBJ2-5
V gene: TRBV18
CDR3 protein: ASSQNRDETQY

clone size: once
D gene: -
J gene: TRBJ2-2
V gene: TRBV7-9
CDR3 protein: ASTPVGRQGGTGELF

clone size: -
D gene: -
J gene: TRBJ2-1
V gene: TRBV19
CDR3 protein: ASSVGMGAYNEQF

clone size: -
D gene: -
J gene: TRBJ1-1
V gene: TRBV7-2
CDR3 protein: ASSLGGWDKSRTEAF

clone size: -
D gene: -
J gene: TRBJ1-2
V gene: TRBV5-4
CDR3 protein: ASSQGEDYGYT

clone size: -
D gene: TRBD2
J gene: TRBJ2-3
V gene: TRBV6-6
CDR3 protein: ASKPGLGTDTQY

clone size: few
D gene: -
J gene: TRBJ1-4
V gene: TRBV5-6
CDR3 protein: ASSAVSTPGNEKLF

clone size: -
D gene: -
J gene: TRBJ1-4
V gene: TRBV3-1/TRBV3-2
CDR3 protein: ASSNQGWGNEKLF

clone size: -
D gene: TRBD2
J gene: TRBJ2-5
V gene: TRBV5-1
CDR3 protein: ASSPGVLAGYQETQY

clone size: -
D gene: TRBD1
J gene: TRBJ2-7
V gene: TRBV5-4
CDR3 protein: ASREWDSQGEQY

clone size: -
D gene: TRBD1
J gene: TRBJ2-5
V gene: TRBV10-3
CDR3 protein: AISELRGHGETQY

clone size: once
D gene: TRBD2
J gene: TRBJ2-5
V gene: TRBV7-6
CDR3 protein: ASSLGIGGGGQETQY

clone size: -
D gene: -
J gene: TRBJ1-1
V gene: TRBV29-1
CDR3 protein: SVEGKLIPEAF

clone size: -
D gene: -
J gene: TRBJ1-2
V gene: TRBV4-3
CDR3 protein: ASSQDLIAGGYT

clone size: once
D gene: TRBD1
J gene: TRBJ2-5
V gene: TRBV5-1
CDR3 protein: ASSLGRGSETQY

clone size: -
D gene: TRBD1
J gene: TRBJ1-1
V gene: TRBV6-5
CDR3 protein: ASSQGAYSEAF

clone size: -
D gene: -
J gene: TRBJ1-6
V gene: TRBV6-4
CDR3 protein: ASSDSGVNNSPLH

clone size: few
D gene: TRBD1
J gene: TRBJ1-5
V gene: TRBV10-2
CDR3 protein: ASRDGTGISNQPQH

clone size: -
D gene: -
J gene: TRBJ2-3
V gene: TRBV2
CDR3 protein: ASRETRIGTDTQY

clone size: -
D gene: -
J gene: TRBJ2-1
V gene: TRBV3-1/TRBV3-2
CDR3 protein: ASSQESLGGPHNEQF

clone size: -
D gene: -
J gene: TRBJ1-2
V gene: TRBV10-3
CDR3 protein: AISESVSLEAYGYT

clone size: few
D gene: -
J gene: TRBJ1-6
V gene: TRBV28
CDR3 protein: ASTTRRGLSSPLH

clone size: -
D gene: -
J gene: TRBJ1-2
V gene: TRBV28
CDR3 protein: ASSSQGPYGYT

clone size: -
D gene: TRBD1
J gene: TRBJ2-7
V gene: TRBV6-2/TRBV6-3
CDR3 protein: ASSIGTAAYEQY

clone size: once
D gene: TRBD1
J gene: TRBJ2-1
V gene: TRBV12-3/TRBV12-4
CDR3 protein: ASSQTGDRF

clone size: -
D gene: -
J gene: TRBJ2-1
V gene: TRBV11-2
CDR3 protein: ASSLVGQDNEQF

clone size: -
D gene: TRBD1
J gene: TRBJ1-6
V gene: TRBV2
CDR3 protein: ASSRDSDNSPLH

clone size: -
D gene: -
J gene: TRBJ1-2
V gene: TRBV19
CDR3 protein: ASRTKWGGYT

clone size: -
D gene: TRBD1
J gene: TRBJ2-7
V gene: TRBV19
CDR3 protein: ASSLDRDQLYEQY

clone size: -
D gene: -
J gene: TRBJ2-7
V gene: TRBV21-1
CDR3 protein: ASIIPGTNETYEQY

clone size: -
D gene: TRBD1
J gene: TRBJ2-2
V gene: TRBV10-1
CDR3 protein: ASSPGQGTGELF

clone size: once
D gene: TRBD1
J gene: TRBJ1-2
V gene: TRBV28
CDR3 protein: ASSSGTGRNYGYT